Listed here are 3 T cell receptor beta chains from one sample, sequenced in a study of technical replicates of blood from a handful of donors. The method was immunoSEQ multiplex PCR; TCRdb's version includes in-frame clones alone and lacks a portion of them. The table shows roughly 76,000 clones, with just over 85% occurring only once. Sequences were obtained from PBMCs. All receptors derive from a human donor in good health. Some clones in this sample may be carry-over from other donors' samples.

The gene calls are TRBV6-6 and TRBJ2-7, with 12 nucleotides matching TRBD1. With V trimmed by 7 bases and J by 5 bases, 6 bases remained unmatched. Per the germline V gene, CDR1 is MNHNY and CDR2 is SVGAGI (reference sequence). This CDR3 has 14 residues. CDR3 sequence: CASTGTGGFHEQYF. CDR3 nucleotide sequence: TGTGCCAGCACCGGGACAGGGGGCTTCCACGAGCAGTACTTC.

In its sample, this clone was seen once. In DNA form, the CDR3 reads TGCAGCGTTGTTTCCCATACTAGCGGGGGGACGGGTGAGCAGTTCTTC. Translated, it gives CSVVSHTSGGTGEQFF. The chain links TRBV29-1 to TRBJ2-1; TRBD2 matches at 12 bases. J was trimmed by 9 bases and V by 4 bases; bases with no gene match: 13. The CDR3 contains 16 residues. Germline V gene sequence: CDR1 SQVTM, CDR2 ANQGSEA.

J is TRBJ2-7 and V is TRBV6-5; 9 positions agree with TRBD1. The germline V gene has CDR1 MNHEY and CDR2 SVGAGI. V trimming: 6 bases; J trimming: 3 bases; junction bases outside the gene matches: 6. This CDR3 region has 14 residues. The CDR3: CASRPRQGVYEQYF. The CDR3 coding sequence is TGTGCCAGCAGACCCCGACAGGGGGTCTACGAGCAGTACTTC.